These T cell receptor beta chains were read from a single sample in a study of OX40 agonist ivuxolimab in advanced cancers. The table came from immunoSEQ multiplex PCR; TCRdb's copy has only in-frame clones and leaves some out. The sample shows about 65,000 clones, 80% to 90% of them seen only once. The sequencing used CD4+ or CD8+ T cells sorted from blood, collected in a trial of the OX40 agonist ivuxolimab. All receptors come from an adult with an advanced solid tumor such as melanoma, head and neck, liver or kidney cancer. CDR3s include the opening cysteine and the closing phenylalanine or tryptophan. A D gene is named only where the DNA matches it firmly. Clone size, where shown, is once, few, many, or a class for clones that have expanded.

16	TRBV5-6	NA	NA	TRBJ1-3	TGTGCCAGCAGCGACCCCGGGGGGAACAGGGATGGATCCATATATTTT	CASSDPGGNRDGSIYF
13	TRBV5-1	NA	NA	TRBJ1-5	TGCGCCAGCAGCTTGGAGATCAATCAGCCCCAGCATTTT	CASSLEINQPQHF
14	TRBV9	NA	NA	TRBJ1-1	TGTGCCAGCAGCCCCCACCGACAGAACACTGAAGCTTTCTTT	CASSPHRQNTEAFF
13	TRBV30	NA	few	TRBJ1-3	TGTGCCTGGGCAGGGTCCTCTGGAAACACCATATATTTT	CAWAGSSGNTIYF
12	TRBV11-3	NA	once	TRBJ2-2	TGTGCCAGCAGCTTTTCTCCCGGGGAGCTGTTTTTT	CASSFSPGELFF
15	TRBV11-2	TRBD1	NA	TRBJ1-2	TGTGCCAGCAGCTTGGACAGGGGCGAAGACTATGGCTACACCTTC	CASSLDRGEDYGYTF
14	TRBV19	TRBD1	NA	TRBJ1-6	TGTGCCACCCGTGGGACAGGGGGACGTTCACCCCTCCACTTT	CATRGTGGRSPLHF
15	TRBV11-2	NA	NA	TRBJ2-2	TGTGCCAGCAGGCCCGACAGTCCGAACACCGGGGAGCTGTTTTTT	CASRPDSPNTGELFF
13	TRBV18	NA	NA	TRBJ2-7	TGTGCCAGCTCACCCCGGCGCTCCTACGAGCAGTACTTC	CASSPRRSYEQYF
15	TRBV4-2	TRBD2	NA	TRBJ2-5	TGTGCCAGCAGCCAAGATTTAGCGGGGTGGGAGACCCAGTACTTC	CASSQDLAGWETQYF
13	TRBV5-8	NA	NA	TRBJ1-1	TGTGCCAGCAGCTTGGACAGGCTTACTGAAGCTTTCTTT	CASSLDRLTEAFF
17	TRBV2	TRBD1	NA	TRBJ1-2	TGTGCCAGCAGCGTTATCCCGGGACAGGGGTTTGGCTATGGCTACACCTTC	CASSVIPGQGFGYGYTF
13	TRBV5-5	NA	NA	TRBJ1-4	TGTGCCAGCAGCTTGGGCAGGGGTGAAAAACTGTTTTTT	CASSLGRGEKLFF
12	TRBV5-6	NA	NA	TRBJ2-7	TGTGCCAGCAGCTTGTTGGGTTACGAGCAGTACTTC	CASSLLGYEQYF
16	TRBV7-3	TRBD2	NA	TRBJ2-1	TGTGCCAGCAGCTTAAGGACGGGAGGACTAGCCGATGAGCAGTTCTTC	CASSLRTGGLADEQFF
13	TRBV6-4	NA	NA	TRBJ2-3	TGTGCCAGCAGGAGTAGCACCACAGATACGCAGTATTTT	CASRSSTTDTQYF
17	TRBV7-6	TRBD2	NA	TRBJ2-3	TGTGCCAGCAGCTTAGTGGGACTAGCGGCCAGCACAGATACGCAGTATTTT	CASSLVGLAASTDTQYF
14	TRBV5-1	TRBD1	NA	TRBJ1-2	TGCGCCAGCAGCGCGGGGACAGGTCCTCATGGCTACACCTTC	CASSAGTGPHGYTF
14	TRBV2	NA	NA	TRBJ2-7	TGTGCCAGCAGCGGCCAGGTGCTCTACTACGAGCAGTACTTC	CASSGQVLYYEQYF
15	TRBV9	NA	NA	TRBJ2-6	TGTGCCAGCAGCGTTTTGGGGTCTGGGGCCAACGTCCTGACTTTC	CASSVLGSGANVLTF
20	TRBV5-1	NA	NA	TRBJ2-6	TGCGCCAGCAGCTTGGGACGGGCCCAGGGAATAGGCTCTGGGGCCAACGTCCTGACTTTC	CASSLGRAQGIGSGANVLTF
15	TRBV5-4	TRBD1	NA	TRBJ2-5	TGTGCCAGCAGCGCAGGGACAGGGGGATGGAAGACCCAGTACTTC	CASSAGTGGWKTQYF
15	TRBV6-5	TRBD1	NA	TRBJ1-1	TGTGCCAGCAGTTACCACCAGGGGGTAGGCACTGAAGCTTTCTTT	CASSYHQGVGTEAFF
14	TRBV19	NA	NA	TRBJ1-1	TGTGCCAGTAGTATAGAGAGAAGCGGCACTGAAGCTTTCTTT	CASSIERSGTEAFF
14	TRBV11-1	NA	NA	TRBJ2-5	TGTGCCAGCAGCCCTACGATAAATGCGGAGACCCAGTACTTC	CASSPTINAETQYF
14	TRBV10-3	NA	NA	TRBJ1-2	TGTGCCACGCGAGGGGCCGAAAGGGGGGTTGGCTACACCTTC	CATRGAERGVGYTF
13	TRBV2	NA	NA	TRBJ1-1	TGTGCCAGCAGTGTCGGAGGGAAGACTGAAGCTTTCTTT	CASSVGGKTEAFF
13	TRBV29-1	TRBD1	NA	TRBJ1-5	TGCAGCGTCGTACAGGGGGCGGATCAGCCCCAGCATTTT	CSVVQGADQPQHF
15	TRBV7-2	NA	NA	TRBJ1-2	TGTGCCAGCAGCTTCGTCCAGGGGCCTAACTATGGCTACACCTTC	CASSFVQGPNYGYTF
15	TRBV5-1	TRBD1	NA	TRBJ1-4	TGCGCCAGCAGCACGACAGGGGGCGCAACTGAAAAACTGTTTTTT	CASSTTGGATEKLFF
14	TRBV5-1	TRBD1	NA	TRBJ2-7	TGCGCCAGCAGCTGGGGACAGGGCTCCTACGAGCAGTACTTC	CASSWGQGSYEQYF
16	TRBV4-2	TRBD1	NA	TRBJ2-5	TGTGCCAGCAGCCAAGGGAGGAGACAGGGAGAAGAGACCCAGTACTTC	CASSQGRRQGEETQYF
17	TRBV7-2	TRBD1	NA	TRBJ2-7	TGTGCCAGCAGCTTAAGATCGTCGTCAGGGGGCACGTACGAGCAGTACTTC	CASSLRSSSGGTYEQYF